The rows below give T cell receptor beta chains drawn from one sample of a study of cytomegalovirus exposure and HLA in healthy donors. Sequenced by immunoSEQ multiplex PCR; TCRdb stores in-frame clones only, minus some. The sample includes about 160,000 clones, over 85% of them seen just once. The sequencing sample was made of PBMCs. These TCRs come from a woman aged 18-29 years in good health and CMV-seropositive. Both conserved end residues are part of each CDR3. D genes are given only for firm matches. Not every row has a clone size; where given, it reads once, few, many or a size class.

TRBV5-6	-	TRBJ2-7	-	CASSLDGRGTSYEQYF	TGTGCCAGCAGCTTGGATGGCAGGGGTACTTCCTACGAGCAGTACTTC
TRBV4-3	-	TRBJ1-5	-	CASSQEVGTGNQPQHF	TGCGCCAGCAGCCAAGAGGTAGGCACAGGCAATCAGCCCCAGCATTTT
TRBV4-1	-	TRBJ1-3	-	CASSALTGDSGNTIYF	TGCGCCAGCAGTGCCCTCACGGGGGACTCTGGAAACACCATATATTTT
TRBV28	-	TRBJ2-4	-	CASSVGDWAKNIQYF	TGTGCCAGCAGTGTTGGAGATTGGGCCAAAAACATTCAGTACTTC
TRBV2	TRBD1	TRBJ2-7	-	CASSEGRQGPYEQYF	TGTGCCAGCAGTGAGGGGAGACAGGGCCCCTACGAGCAGTACTTC
TRBV28	TRBD2	TRBJ2-7	once	CASSFSSGGLYEQYF	TGTGCCAGCAGTTTTTCTAGCGGAGGGCTCTACGAGCAGTACTTC
TRBV18	-	TRBJ2-1	-	CASSPNRGNEQFF	TGTGCCAGCTCACCAAACCGGGGCAATGAGCAGTTCTTC
TRBV7-3	-	TRBJ2-5	-	CASSLTGGSQTQYF	TGTGCCAGCAGCTTAACAGGAGGGAGCCAGACCCAGTACTTC
TRBV5-1	TRBD1	TRBJ2-3	-	CASSLVRGQSDTQYF	TGCGCCAGCAGCTTGGTGAGGGGGCAGTCAGATACGCAGTATTTT
TRBV18	-	TRBJ1-2	once	CASSPGAEGYGYTF	TGTGCCAGCTCACCTGGCGCGGAAGGCTATGGCTACACCTTC
TRBV21-1	-	TRBJ1-1	-	CASTHKRGRATFF	TGTGCCAGCACTCATAAAAGGGGGAGGGCAACTTTCTTT
TRBV4-2	TRBD1	TRBJ2-7	-	CASSPETGLFLYEQYF	TGTGCCAGCAGCCCCGAGACAGGGCTTTTCTTATACGAGCAGTACTTC
TRBV7-2	-	TRBJ1-3	-	CASSPNRESRSGNTIYF	TGTGCCAGCAGCCCAAACAGGGAGTCCCGCTCTGGAAACACCATATATTTT
TRBV11-2	TRBD1	TRBJ2-7	-	CASSPLRGGAYEQYF	TGTGCCAGCAGCCCTCTCCGAGGGGGCGCCTACGAGCAGTACTTC
TRBV28	TRBD1	TRBJ1-5	-	CAIGQGGNQPQHF	TGTGCCATAGGACAGGGGGGCAATCAGCCCCAGCATTTT
TRBV7-3	-	TRBJ2-7	-	CASSLSGAYEQYF	TGTGCCAGCAGCTTATCGGGGGCCTACGAGCAGTACTTC
TRBV11-2	-	TRBJ1-4	-	CASSYPGVNEKLFF	TGTGCCAGCAGCTATCCAGGGGTAAACGAAAAACTGTTTTTT
TRBV7-8	-	TRBJ2-1	-	CASSLVPVETYNEQFF	TGTGCCAGCAGCTTAGTGCCTGTAGAGACCTACAATGAGCAGTTCTTC
TRBV11-3	-	TRBJ2-7	once	CASSLVPQGPSYEQYF	TGTGCCAGCAGCTTAGTCCCGCAGGGGCCCTCCTACGAGCAGTACTTC
TRBV28	TRBD2	TRBJ2-5	-	CASSPPYPVSGGETQYF	TGTGCCAGCAGTCCGCCCTACCCAGTGAGCGGGGGGGAGACCCAGTACTTC
TRBV6-5	-	TRBJ2-1	once	CASSYGVGQEQFF	TGTGCCAGCAGTTACGGAGTAGGACAGGAGCAGTTCTTC
TRBV21-1	-	TRBJ2-7	-	CASRHYSGRSYEQYF	TGTGCCAGCAGGCATTATAGCGGGAGGTCCTACGAGCAGTACTTC
TRBV27	TRBD1	TRBJ2-7	-	CASSRTGPHEQYF	TGTGCCAGCAGTCGGACAGGCCCCCACGAGCAGTACTTC
TRBV18	TRBD2	TRBJ2-7	-	CASSPGGSDEQYF	TGTGCCAGCTCACCAGGCGGGAGCGACGAGCAGTACTTC
TRBV4-3	TRBD1	TRBJ1-2	-	CASSQGQGTGYGYTF	TGCGCCAGCAGCCAAGGACAGGGTACGGGCTATGGCTACACCTTC
TRBV18	-	TRBJ1-1	-	CASSRMREAFF	TGTGCCAGCTCACGGATGCGGGAAGCTTTCTTT
TRBV7-3	-	TRBJ2-1	-	CASSLEYHNEQFF	TGTGCCAGCAGCTTAGAGTACCACAATGAGCAGTTCTTC
TRBV19	-	TRBJ1-4	once	CASSNREVAGGAEKLFF	TGTGCCAGTAGTAATAGAGAAGTTGCAGGAGGTGCTGAAAAACTGTTTTTT
TRBV5-4	TRBD1	TRBJ2-7	-	CASSTTSTGNYEQYF	TGTGCCAGCTCCACTACTTCGACAGGGAACTACGAGCAGTACTTC
TRBV30	-	TRBJ2-7	-	CAWSVSTGPYEQYF	TGTGCCTGGAGTGTAAGTACAGGGCCCTACGAGCAGTACTTC
TRBV6-5	-	TRBJ2-7	-	CASSPSYEQYF	TGTGCCAGCAGTCCTTCCTACGAGCAGTACTTC
TRBV19	-	TRBJ2-2	-	CASSPFGVNTGELFF	TGTGCCAGTAGTCCGTTTGGAGTCAACACCGGGGAGCTGTTTTTT
TRBV5-8	-	TRBJ1-1	few	CASSFGQNTEAFF	TGTGCCAGCAGCTTCGGACAGAACACTGAAGCTTTCTTT
TRBV9	TRBD2	TRBJ2-3	-	CAISPSGAGVGDTQYF	TGTGCCATCTCCCCCAGCGGTGCGGGAGTGGGAGATACGCAGTATTTT
TRBV9	-	TRBJ2-7	once	CASNARGDSSEQYF	TGTGCCAGCAACGCCAGGGGAGACTCGTCGGAGCAGTACTTC
TRBV29-1	TRBD1	TRBJ2-7	-	CSVGSGGAGENEQYF	TGCAGCGTTGGATCAGGGGGCGCAGGAGAAAACGAGCAGTACTTC
TRBV2	TRBD2	TRBJ2-1	-	CAILMASGYNEQFF	TGTGCCATCCTAATGGCTAGCGGTTACAATGAGCAGTTCTTC
TRBV4-2	-	TRBJ2-5	-	CASSQDLSTSETQYF	TGTGCCAGCAGCCAAGATTTGAGTACGTCAGAGACCCAGTACTTC
TRBV5-1	TRBD1	TRBJ1-1	-	CASSFHEGTAQNTEAFF	TGCGCCAGCAGCTTCCACGAGGGGACAGCACAGAACACTGAAGCTTTCTTT
TRBV5-1	TRBD2	TRBJ2-3	-	CASSLVGTSGTDTQYF	TGCGCCAGCAGCTTGGTGGGGACTAGCGGAACAGATACGCAGTATTTT
TRBV4-2	-	TRBJ1-3	-	CASSQEGTISGNTIYF	TGTGCCAGCAGCCAAGAGGGGACTATCTCTGGAAACACCATATATTTT
TRBV4-3	-	TRBJ2-7	-	CASSHRQGPYEQYF	TGCGCCAGCAGCCATCGTCAGGGTCCCTACGAGCAGTACTTC
TRBV27	TRBD1	TRBJ1-5	-	CASSKDRYQPQHF	TGTGCCAGCTCCAAGGACAGGTATCAGCCCCAGCATTTT
TRBV7-2	TRBD2	TRBJ2-7	-	CASSSASGNVYEQYF	TGTGCCAGCAGCTCCGCTAGCGGGAATGTCTACGAGCAGTACTTC
TRBV19	-	TRBJ1-2	-	CASSIPAREYGYTF	TGTGCCAGTAGTATACCCGCACGGGAGTATGGCTACACCTTC
TRBV5-1	-	TRBJ2-7	-	CASSYPGGFEQYF	TGCGCCAGCAGCTATCCCGGGGGATTCGAGCAGTACTTC
TRBV10-1	-	TRBJ2-7	-	CASSEGIGGDEQYF	TGCGCCAGCAGTGAGGGGATAGGGGGAGACGAGCAGTACTTC
TRBV19	TRBD1	TRBJ1-1	-	CATGRRDRDGTEAFF	TGTGCCACCGGCAGGCGGGACAGGGATGGGACTGAAGCTTTCTTT
TRBV27	TRBD1	TRBJ2-2	-	CASSLLVWENRGSPGELFF	TGTGCCAGCAGTTTACTAGTCTGGGAGAACAGGGGCAGTCCCGGGGAGCTGTTTTTT
TRBV7-9	-	TRBJ2-7	-	CASSKDSRDYEQYF	TGTGCCAGCAGCAAGGACAGCCGAGACTACGAGCAGTACTTC